This T cell receptor (beta chain) originates from a study of blood T cell repertoires in COVID-19. The table came from immunoSEQ multiplex PCR; TCRdb's copy has only in-frame clones and leaves some out. The table has approximately 86,000 clones, about 80% seen once. The CDR3 sequence is 14 residues long. Trimming took off 5 bases at V and 7 bases at J, with 12 bases between the two ends. Germline V gene lookup returns CDR1 LGHNA and CDR2 YSLEER. The V gene is TRBV4-3, the J gene TRBJ1-6; a possible D gene is TRBD1 (6 bases). The sample was peripheral blood. This sequence originates from a woman in her seventies with acute or convalescent COVID-19. The CDR3 here is CASSFRGRNSPLHF. Written as DNA, the CDR3 is TGCGCCAGCAGCTTCAGGGGAAGAAATTCACCCCTCCACTTT.